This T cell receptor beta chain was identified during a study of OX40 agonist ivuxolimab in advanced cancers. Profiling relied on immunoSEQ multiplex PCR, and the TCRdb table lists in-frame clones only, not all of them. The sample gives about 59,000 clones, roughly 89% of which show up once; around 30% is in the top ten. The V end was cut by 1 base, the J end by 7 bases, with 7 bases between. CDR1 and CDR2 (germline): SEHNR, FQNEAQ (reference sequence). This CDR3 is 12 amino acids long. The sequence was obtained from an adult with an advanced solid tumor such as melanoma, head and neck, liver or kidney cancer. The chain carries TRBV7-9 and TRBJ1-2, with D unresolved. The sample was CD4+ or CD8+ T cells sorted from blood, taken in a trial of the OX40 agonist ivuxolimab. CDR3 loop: CASSLGRVGYTF. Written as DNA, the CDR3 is TGTGCCAGCAGCTTAGGTCGGGTTGGCTACACCTTC.